Described below is a single T cell receptor beta chain sequence and its context. With baseline, cycle 4 day 1, and cycle 7 day 1 as timepoints, blood was sampled. The sample originates from a study of OX40 agonist ivuxolimab in advanced cancers. The data were produced by immunoSEQ multiplex PCR, yet TCRdb's version contains in-frame clones alone and is incomplete. The sample includes fewer than 85,000 clones, 75% to 90% of them seen just once. The V gene lost 1 base and the J gene lost 3 bases, with 4 bases spanning the gap. Germline V CDR1 and CDR2: SNHLY, FYNNEI. The CDR3 extends over 12 amino acids.

This receptor was obtained from an adult with an advanced solid tumor such as melanoma, head and neck, liver or kidney cancer. The sample was CD4+ or CD8+ T cells sorted from blood, taken in a trial of the OX40 agonist ivuxolimab. J is TRBJ2-7 and V is TRBV2; D not resolved. The CDR3 reads CASSEESYEQYF. The CDR3 nucleotides are TGTGCCAGCAGTGAAGAGAGCTACGAGCAGTACTTC.